The 27 T cell receptor beta chains presented below share a single source sample, sequenced in a study of human T cells and chemical hapten exposure. TCRdb reprocessed the RACE reads with MiXCR, giving one entry per CDR3 protein. The sample consists of 65,000 to 90,000 distinct CDR3 sequences, about 6.3% of them appearing once. Time point reported: patch test 2, 6 weeks after DPC sensitization. Treatment specified: therapeutic diphenylcyclopropenone sensitization with weekly scalp DPC. Specimen: whole blood, collected in connection with sensitization to the hapten diphenylcyclopropenone (DPC). These receptors were obtained from a woman aged 30 to 39 with alopecia areata. Some clones in this sample may be carry-over from other donors' samples.

This clonotype came up many times. The chain links TRBV29-1 to TRBJ2-7, with D hard to call. CDR1 SQVTM and CDR2 ANQGSEA come from the germline V gene. The CDR3 is made up of 11 amino acids. Between the trimmed V and J ends, which lost 6 bases and 9 bases, there was a span of 15 bases. CDR3 bases: TGCAGCGTCACATTCTCGTCCGGGCAGTACTTC. This translates into CSVTFSSGQYF.

This clonotype was seen repeatedly, ten times or more. This chain links TRBV6-4 with TRBJ2-5, with D perhaps assigned TRBD1 or TRBD2 (5 bases each). The CDR3 has 13 residues. V lost 0 bases to trimming and J lost 8 bases, with 10 bases between them. Per germline, CDR1 MRHNA and CDR2 SNTAGT. For the CDR3, the DNA is TGTGCCAGCAGTGACTCAGACAGCGGTACCCAGTACTTC. The encoded protein is CASSDSDSGTQYF.

The rearrangement joins TRBV6-2 or TRBV6-3 to TRBJ1-4; D perhaps matches TRBD1 (5 bases). The CDR3 runs 14 residues. Trimming pared 5 bases from V and 5 bases from J, leaving 12 bases between. Germline CDR1 is MNHEY and CDR2 is SVGEGT. The CDR3 DNA reads TGTGCCAGCAGTCACGGGACCCTGAATGAAAAACTGTTTTTT. It yields the protein CASSHGTLNEKLFF.

This clonotype has a handful of counts. The chain recombines TRBV29-1 with TRBJ1-2, with D possibly being TRBD1 (5 bases). Germline-derived CDR1 and CDR2 are SQVTM and ANQGSEA. V was trimmed by 3 bases and J by 4 bases, leaving 9 bases between them. The CDR3 sequence is 12 residues long. The CDR3 reads CSVEAGTYGYTF. Here the CDR3 DNA reads TGCAGCGTTGAGGCGGGGACCTATGGCTACACCTTC.

This clonotype was detected ten times or more. The V and J genes are TRBV6-5 and TRBJ2-7, with D perhaps matching TRBD1 (6 bases). Trimming removed 4 bases at V and 3 bases at J, with 13 bases between. CDR3 length: 14 residues. CDR1 is MNHEY, CDR2 SVGAGI, per germline. CDR3 sequence: CASSFQQGYYEQYF. DNA of the CDR3: TGTGCCAGCAGTTTCCAACAGGGATACTACGAGCAGTACTTC.

This clonotype was detected many times. The chain couples TRBV6-5 to TRBJ1-1, with D perhaps TRBD1 (5 bases). CDR3 length: 15 amino acids. Germline assignment: CDR1 MNHEY and CDR2 SVGAGI. V lost 0 bases and J lost 4, with 12 bases in between. The CDR3 spells CASSYSSRDRTEAFF. The CDR3 DNA follows: TGTGCCAGCAGTTACTCGAGTCGGGACCGCACTGAAGCTTTCTTT.

Regarding this clonotype: In this CDR3 the conserved last residue, phenylalanine or tryptophan, is missing, so a read error is likely. Because the CDR3's place on the DNA is in doubt, the DNA is left out and the CDR3 is given as listed by TCRdb. The chain is built from TRBV30 and TRBJ2-6. The CDR3 comprises 14 residues, both ends counted. Germline CDR1 reads GTSNPN; CDR2 reads SVGIG (reference sequence). This CDR3 reads CAWKGNAGANVMTL.

There are many counts of this clonotype. V gene TRBV7-9 combines with J gene TRBJ2-1; no definite D call. The V gene's germline CDR1 is SEHNR and CDR2 FQNEAQ (reference sequence). V lost 7 bases and J 3 bases, leaving 10 bases between the germline ends. The CDR3 is 13 amino acids. In nucleotides, the CDR3 is TGTGCCAGCACCACGGCTGACTACAATGAGCAGTTCTTC. It translates to CASTTADYNEQFF.

The chain has TRBV19 and TRBJ1-5; 8 bases align to TRBD1. This CDR3 is built from 13 residues. CDR1 is LNHDA, CDR2 SQIVND, per germline (reference sequence). J lost 5 bases, V lost 4 bases, and 1 base had no gene match. The CDR3 region is CASSKDRDQPQHF. CDR3 in DNA: TGTGCCAGTAGTAAGGACAGGGATCAGCCCCAGCATTTT.

This clonotype came up many times. The rearrangement links TRBV5-1 to TRBJ2-3, with D perhaps TRBD1 (6 bases). V gave up 4 bases and J gave up 6 bases, with 9 bases separating them. The CDR3 spans 12 residues. CDR1 is SGHRS, CDR2 YFSETQ, per germline. This CDR3 reads CASSRQEDTQYF. The CDR3, as DNA: TGCGCCAGCAGCAGACAGGAGGATACGCAGTATTTT.

This clonotype was recorded at least ten times. The chain is built from TRBV7-2 and TRBJ1-1, with D possibly matching TRBD1 (5 bases). The CDR3 covers 13 residues. Trimming cost V 3 bases and J 7 bases, with 12 bases left between them. The germline V gene has CDR1 SGHTA and CDR2 FQGNSA. DNA of the CDR3: TGTGCCAGCAGCTTTGGCAGGGTTGGTGAAGCTTTCTTT. Protein sequence: CASSFGRVGEAFF.

This clonotype was observed a few times. The chain uses TRBV6-1 and TRBJ1-1; weak D call: TRBD1 (5 bases). Germline V gene data show CDR1 as MNHNS and CDR2 as SASEGT. The V gene lost 2 bases and the J gene lost 11 bases, with 21 bases spanning the gap. The CDR3 totals 15 residues. The CDR3 coding sequence is TGTGCCAGCAGTGAAACCCCCACAGGCCTCTTGGACGCTTTCTTT. Translating it yields CASSETPTGLLDAFF.

The rearrangement uses TRBV20-1 and TRBJ2-7; D gene uncertain. Trimming took off 3 bases at V and 2 bases at J, with 14 bases between the two ends. The CDR3 covers 14 residues. Germline V gene lookup returns CDR1 DFQATT and CDR2 SNEGSKA (reference sequence). For the CDR3, the DNA is TGCAGTGCTAGCGCACAGATACCCCCCTACGAGCAGTACTTC. Translation: CSASAQIPPYEQYF.

Details on this clonotype: A much larger clone sits a single nucleotide away, making a read error possible. V gene TRBV11-2 combines with J gene TRBJ1-6; maybe TRBD1 (5 bases). Trimming shortened V by 3 bases and J by 8 bases, and 14 bases separated the two germline ends. The CDR3 is made up of 15 amino acids. Germline CDR1 reads SGHAT; CDR2 reads FQNNGV. DNA for the CDR3: TGTGCCAGCAGCTTTACAGGCAGGGCGGATTCACCCCTCCACTTT. This codes for CASSFTGRADSPLHF. The whole variable domain, remainder taken from reference TRBV11-2 and TRBJ1-6, is EAGVAQSPRYKIIEKRQSVAFWCNPISGHATLYWYQQILGQGPKLLIQFQNNGVVDDSQLPKDRFSAERLKGVDSTLKIQPAKLEDSAVYLCASSFTGRADSPLHFGNGTRLTVT.

This clonotype was counted many times. V is TRBV6-5 and J is TRBJ1-1, with D perhaps TRBD1 (6 bases). This CDR3 region has 14 residues. V was pared by 4 bases and J by 0 bases, with 9 bases between. Germline lookup yields CDR1 MNHEY and CDR2 SVGAGI. CDR3 amino acids: CASSWTEMNTEAFF. CDR3 coding DNA: TGTGCCAGCAGTTGGACAGAAATGAACACTGAAGCTTTCTTT.

This clonotype was detected many times. V usage is TRBV12-3 or TRBV12-4 and J usage is TRBJ2-1; a possible D gene is TRBD1 (6 bases). With 7 bases removed from V and 5 bases from J, the gap between germline ends came to 15 bases. The CDR3 has 14 residues. CDR3 coding DNA: TGTGCCAGCACCCCGTCGAGGACAGACAATGAGCAGTTCTTC. Encoded protein: CASTPSRTDNEQFF.

This clonotype has a count of ten or more. The V and J genes are TRBV2 and TRBJ1-1; no firm D call. This CDR3 has 16 residues. The germline gives CDR1 SNHLY, CDR2 FYNNEI. With 3 bases removed from V and 0 bases from J, the gap between germline ends came to 14 bases. CDR3 coding DNA: TGTGCCAGCAGTGATATTCCCGGCCGCTTGAACACTGAAGCTTTCTTT. It is translated as CASSDIPGRLNTEAFF. Combining the CDR3 with reference TRBV2 and TRBJ1-1 gives the whole variable domain EPEVTQTPSHQVTQMGQEVILRCVPISNHLYFYWYRQILGQKVEFLVSFYNNEISEKSEIFDDQFSVERPDGSNFTLKIRSTKLEDSAMYFCASSDIPGRLNTEAFFGQGTRLTVV.

This clonotype was counted at least ten times. The chain carries TRBV4-2 and TRBJ1-1; D not resolved. V lost 1 base, J lost 2 bases, and 5 bases lay in between. CDR1 and CDR2 (germline): LGHNA, YNFKEQ. The CDR3 is 13 amino acids. The CDR3 protein is CASSQVSNTEAFF. The CDR3 nucleotides read TGTGCCAGCAGCCAAGTGTCTAACACTGAAGCTTTCTTT.

This clonotype has more than one count but fewer than ten. The chain couples TRBV5-1 to TRBJ1-1; 7 nucleotides agree with TRBD1. The V and J ends lost 0 bases and 1 base, in that order; junction bases with no gene match: 9. The CDR3 sequence is 17 residues long. The germline V gene encodes CDR1 SGHRS and CDR2 YFSETQ. CDR3 sequence reads: CASSLAISTGRNTEAFF. CDR3 nucleotide sequence: TGCGCCAGCAGCTTGGCCATTTCGACAGGGAGGAACACTGAAGCTTTCTTT.

The chain is built from TRBV5-4 and TRBJ2-1; perhaps TRBD1 as D (6 bases). V dropped 3 bases and J dropped 0 bases, with 16 bases sitting between them. Germline V gene data show CDR1 as SGHNT and CDR2 as YYREEE (reference sequence). The CDR3 totals 17 residues. CDR3 DNA sequence: TGTGCCAGCAGCTCTTCGGGACATTCCATCTCCTACAATGAGCAGTTCTTC. It yields the protein CASSSSGHSISYNEQFF.

The rearrangement joins TRBV18 to TRBJ2-5; TRBD1 agrees at 9 bases. Per germline, CDR1 KGHSH and CDR2 LQKENI. The V gene end was trimmed by 2 bases and the J gene end by 2 bases; junction bases not matched to a gene: 3. There are 15 residues in the CDR3. The CDR3, as DNA: TGTGCCAGCTCACCAAATGGACAGGGGCAAGAGACCCAGTACTTC. As protein: CASSPNGQGQETQYF.

In its sample, this clonotype was seen many times. J is TRBJ2-7 and V is TRBV29-1; D may match TRBD1 or TRBD2 (5 bases each). There are 13 residues in the CDR3. CDR1 is SQVTM and CDR2 is ANQGSEA in the germline V gene. Between the trimmed V and J ends, which lost 0 bases and 12 bases, there was a span of 18 bases. Here the CDR3 reads CSVEEGRSGIRYF. The CDR3 DNA sequence: TGCAGCGTTGAAGAGGGACGGAGCGGAATTAGGTACTTC.

J is TRBJ2-2 and V is TRBV18, with 10 bases fitting TRBD2. After removal of 2 bases from V and 2 bases from J, the junction contained 5 bases not matched to a gene. The CDR3 spans 17 residues. Germline V gene data show CDR1 as KGHSH and CDR2 as LQKENI. CDR3 DNA sequence: TGTGCCAGCTCACCAAGTCTAGCGGGGGCAAACACCGGGGAGCTGTTTTTT. Translated, it gives CASSPSLAGANTGELFF.

There are many counts of this clonotype. The chain's CDR3 is CASRLRLGQDSYEQYF. The CDR3 DNA follows: TGCGCCAGCAGGTTGCGACTCGGACAGGACTCCTACGAGCAGTACTTC. The chain couples TRBV5-1 to TRBJ2-7, with 7 positions matching TRBD1. The CDR3 consists of 16 residues. Per germline, CDR1 SGHRS and CDR2 YFSETQ. Germline trimming cut 5 bases from V and 0 bases from J; bases unmatched to any gene: 11.

A note on this clonotype: The germline gene is not matched at one end of the junction; a read error may be the cause. V and J are TRBV2 and TRBJ2-4; the match to TRBD2 covers 9 bases. The CDR3 is made up of 14 amino acids. Germline lookup yields CDR1 SNHLY and CDR2 FYNNEI. CDR3 residues: CASSRGLAQNIQYF. The CDR3 DNA reads TGTGCCAGCAGCCGGGGACTAGCCCAAAACATTCAGTACTTC.

CDR3 amino acids: CASSRGPVNYGYTF. The CDR3 DNA follows: TGTGCCAGCAGTCGTGGACCGGTTAACTATGGCTACACCTTC. The chain joins TRBV6-5 to TRBJ1-2; D is undetermined. Germline V gene sequence: CDR1 MNHEY, CDR2 SVGAGI. This CDR3 is built from 14 residues. Between the trimmed V and J ends, which lost 5 bases and 1 base, there was a span of 11 bases.

This clonotype appeared many times. The chain recombines TRBV20-1 with TRBJ1-1, with D perhaps TRBD1 (5 bases). Germline CDR1 is DFQATT and CDR2 is SNEGSKA (reference sequence). The CDR3 runs to 13 residues. V gave up 5 bases and J gave up 5 bases, with 15 bases separating them. This chain's CDR3 is CSARYQGETEAFF. CDR3 DNA sequence: TGCAGTGCTCGATATCAGGGAGAAACTGAAGCTTTCTTT.